This is a list of T cell receptor beta chains from one sample in a study of cytomegalovirus exposure and HLA in healthy donors. Method: immunoSEQ multiplex PCR; TCRdb's copy keeps in-frame clones and lacks some. This sample has 95,000 to 150,000 clones, with 85% to 90% found just once. The sequenced sample consisted of PBMCs. Receptors originate from a woman aged 30 to 39 in good health and CMV-seronegative. CDR3s include the opening cysteine and the closing phenylalanine or tryptophan. Each record gives: CDR3 DNA, CDR3 protein, J gene, V gene, clone size, D gene. D genes are given only for firm matches. Size is omitted from some rows. Given values are once, few, many or a class for expanded clones.

DNA: TGCGCCAGCAGCTGGCCTGGGGGCGACGAGCAGTACTTC; CDR3: CASSWPGGDEQYF; J: TRBJ2-7; V: TRBV5-1; size: .; D: .
DNA: TGTGCCAGCATGACACCTTGGACAGGGCTCGAGCAGTACTTC; CDR3: CASMTPWTGLEQYF; J: TRBJ2-7; V: TRBV2; size: .; D: TRBD1
DNA: TGCAGTGCTAGCGCGCAGGGCGAGCAGTACTTC; CDR3: CSASAQGEQYF; J: TRBJ2-7; V: TRBV20-1; size: once; D: .
DNA: TGTGCCAGCAGCACCGGGACAGGCAGATACGAGCAGTACTTC; CDR3: CASSTGTGRYEQYF; J: TRBJ2-7; V: TRBV5-4; size: .; D: TRBD1
DNA: TGTGCCAGCTCATCGAGTGCAGAGACCCAGTACTTC; CDR3: CASSSSAETQYF; J: TRBJ2-5; V: TRBV18; size: .; D: .
DNA: TGTGCCTGGATCAACGGGGAGACCCAGTACTTC; CDR3: CAWINGETQYF; J: TRBJ2-5; V: TRBV30; size: once; D: .
DNA: TGTGCCAGCAGCCCTAGGAGCTCTGGAGAGACCCAGTACTTC; CDR3: CASSPRSSGETQYF; J: TRBJ2-5; V: TRBV9; size: .; D: .
DNA: TGCGCCAGCAGCCGAGACCTAACAGGGGGCTATGGCTACACCTTC; CDR3: CASSRDLTGGYGYTF; J: TRBJ1-2; V: TRBV4-1; size: once; D: TRBD1
DNA: TGTGCCAGCAGCCAGATAGCATGGGATACGCAGTATTTT; CDR3: CASSQIAWDTQYF; J: TRBJ2-3; V: TRBV11-3; size: .; D: .
DNA: TGTGCCAGCAGCTTGCGGACAGGGGGCTTGACTAATGAAAAACTGTTTTTT; CDR3: CASSLRTGGLTNEKLFF; J: TRBJ1-4; V: TRBV7-2; size: .; D: TRBD1
DNA: TGTGCCAGCAGCTCCTTCGGGAGGGGCGATGAAGCTTTCTTT; CDR3: CASSSFGRGDEAFF; J: TRBJ1-1; V: TRBV11-2; size: once; D: .
DNA: TGTGCCAGCAGTCCCGGGACATTAAGGTCCTATAATTCACCCCTCCACTTT; CDR3: CASSPGTLRSYNSPLHF; J: TRBJ1-6; V: TRBV27; size: .; D: .
DNA: TGTGCCAGCAGCTCCACCGGGACAGACTCTCGGGACCAAGAGACCCAGTACTTC; CDR3: CASSSTGTDSRDQETQYF; J: TRBJ2-5; V: TRBV11-2; size: .; D: TRBD1